The rows below give T cell receptor beta chains drawn from one sample of a study of molecular identifiers for immune sequencing clone quantification. TCRdb fed the PCR reads into MiXCR, producing one record per CDR3 protein. Among about 640,000 distinct CDR3 sequences listed, 20% were seen once. The sample was naive CD8+ T cells from blood, with Jurkat cell RNA spiked in. These receptors were taken from a human donor in good health. Some libraries in this study had Jurkat cell RNA spiked in. The CDR3 runs from the conserved cysteine through the conserved F or W. Clone size, where shown, is once, few, many, or a class for clones that have expanded.

>TRBV11-2|TRBJ2-7|few
CASSPGLVSYGEQYF
>TRBV14|TRBJ2-6|many
CASAHFTGANVLTF
>TRBV28|TRBJ1-2|few
CASSSWVDGGNYGYTF
>TRBV5-6|TRBJ2-7|few
CASSLGRGTPYEQYF
>TRBV29-1|TRBJ1-1|many
CSVVTGVESEAFF
>TRBV28|TRBJ1-2|many
CASSKGTGNYGYTF
>TRBV29-1|TRBJ2-1|many
CSVGSQGGQFF
>TRBV7-2|TRBJ2-1|many
CASSLGGGAQISYNEQFF
>TRBV6-4|TRBJ2-7|-
CASSARLDEQYF
>TRBV4-1|TRBJ2-3|many
CASSQDNGRATDTQYF
>TRBV6-5|TRBJ1-1|-
CASSYAGISTEALF
>TRBV7-9|TRBJ2-2|-
CASSTSSGDYTGELFF
>TRBV9|TRBJ2-1|many
CASSPWQSGSEQFF
>TRBV5-4|TRBJ1-1|many
CASSFAGGASDEAFF
>TRBV11-2|TRBJ1-2|many
CASSLGVSGYTF
>TRBV10-3|TRBJ2-7|many
CAISNSLSGEQYF
>TRBV24-1|TRBJ2-5|-
CATSDYMQETQYF
>TRBV27|TRBJ2-7|many
CASSLWTGGEEQYF
>TRBV14|TRBJ2-7|many
CASSQSRDRGLLYEQYF